This T cell receptor beta chain came from a study of blood T cells in healthy people across ages. This clonotype was found a few times. Primers used in a second PCR of roughly 6 to 11 cycles were a sample-barcoded 5' primer and a J-beta primer mix. TCRdb reprocessed the 5' RACE reads via MiXCR and lists one record per CDR3 protein. The table records 450,000 to 600,000 distinct CDR3 sequences, approximately 26% of them present only once. In germline, CDR1 is MGHRA, CDR2 YSYEKL. The CDR3 spans 17 residues. V trimming: 4 bases; J trimming: 1 base; junction bases outside the gene matches: 12. This sample was shared with a second study, whose subject was T cells of mothers and their children.

The receptor comes from a boy aged 2 to 10 in good health. Sequencing was performed on blood. The rearrangement uses TRBV4-1 and TRBJ2-5; 7 positions agree with TRBD1. In nucleotides, the CDR3 is TGCGCCAGCAGCCCCAGGGACAGAGGTTATTTCCAAGAGACCCAGTACTTC. The encoded protein is CASSPRDRGYFQETQYF.